The text below deals with one T cell receptor beta chain. Its target is not known. The CDR3 is 15 residues long. The germline gives CDR1 KGHSH, CDR2 LQKENI. J gave up 4 bases and V 2 bases, and 4 bases lay outside the gene matches. This entry comes from a study of T cell responses to AZD1222 COVID-19 vaccine. The wider study: Second doses were pooled across both intervals (about 4 or about 12 weeks).

Profiled with immunoSEQ multiplex PCR; TCRdb holds only in-frame clones, not every one. The sample holds 70,000 to 85,000 clones; more than 80% are singletons and the top ten take about 2.5%. Study results and limitations: Without day 14 samples, only post-peak T cell repertoires were studied. The donor cohort was predominantly white British with a female majority, and clonal diversity may have been underestimated. Spike-wide vaccine-associated CD4 TCRs dominated at 160-218 and 743-854.

This TCR was sampled from an adult in good health. The chain carries TRBV18 and TRBJ2-1; 8 nucleotides agree with TRBD2. The sample in question was peripheral blood, obtained on day 0 of AZD1222 vaccination. The CDR3 sequence is CASSPLAGMYNEQFF. CDR3 sequence (DNA): TGTGCCAGCTCACCATTAGCGGGAATGTACAATGAGCAGTTCTTC. Using reference TRBV18 and TRBJ2-1 for the parts outside the CDR3, the full variable domain is NAGVMQNPRHLVRRRGQEARLRCSPMKGHSHVYWYRQLPEEGLKFMVYLQKENIIDESGMPKERFSAEFPKEGPSILRIQQVVRGDSAAYFCASSPLAGMYNEQFFGPGTRLTVL.